The source of this TCR beta chain is a study of response to subunit inactivated influenza vaccine. On this clonotype itself: As yet, its antigen is unknown.

The V and J ends lost 3 bases and 5 bases respectively, with 13 bases between them. Germline CDR1 reads MNHEY; CDR2 reads SVGAGI. This CDR3 comprises 14 residues. Whole-study results and caveats: The authors offered the suggestion that each seasonal influenza vaccination recruits few new T cells.

Each CDR3 protein is one row after TCRdb ran MiXCR on the RT-PCR reads. The table lists 710,000 or so distinct CDR3 sequences, about a sixth of them singletons. The sequences come from PBMCs from blood, collected approximately 13 days after vaccination. The chain links TRBV6-5 to TRBJ2-5; a weak D match, TRBD2 (5 bases). This clonotype was obtained from a man aged 50 or older who received an inactivated influenza vaccine. The CDR3 loop reads CASSYSDSGETQYF. CDR3 DNA: TGTGCCAGCAGTTATTCGGACTCTGGGGAGACCCAGTACTTC.